The 30 T cell receptor beta chains presented below share a single source sample, sequenced in a study of molecular identifiers for immune sequencing clone quantification. TCRdb re-called the PCR reads with MiXCR, one entry per CDR3 protein. The data hold under 600,000 distinct CDR3 sequences, with about a fifth observed a single time. The sequenced sample was naive CD8+ T cells from blood, with Jurkat cell RNA spiked in. Noted subset: FACS-sorted CD8+CD4-CCR7+CD45RA+ naive T cells. These receptors all come from a human donor in good health. Some libraries in this study had Jurkat cell RNA spiked in.

CDR3 sequence: CASSLPAGRGEETQYF. The CDR3 DNA follows: TGTGCCAGCAGTCTTCCAGCGGGACGGGGAGAAGAGACCCAGTACTTC. This chain connects TRBV12-3 or TRBV12-4 to TRBJ2-5; 7 bases agree with TRBD2. This CDR3 has 16 amino acids. With V trimmed by 5 bases and J by 3 bases, 12 bases remained unmatched.

This chain connects TRBV6-1 to TRBJ1-2; D remains ambiguous. V was trimmed by 3 bases and J by 2 bases, leaving 4 bases between them. Germline values: CDR1 MNHNS, CDR2 SASEGT. This CDR3 has 12 amino acids. The CDR3 is CASSDRNYGYTF. CDR3 bases: TGTGCCAGCAGTGACAGGAACTATGGCTACACCTTC.

The chain employs TRBV5-1 and TRBJ2-3, with TRBD1 matching over 7 bases. V lost 7 bases, J lost 0 bases, and 23 bases stayed unmatched. Germline-derived CDR1 and CDR2 are SGHRS and YFSETQ. The CDR3 loop spans 20 amino acids. The CDR3 DNA reads TGCGCCAGCGGCGAGGACTGGCCAGGGGGAATCGAAACTAGCACAGATACGCAGTATTTT. It encodes CASGEDWPGGIETSTDTQYF.

Worth noting for this clonotype: One base away lies a much larger clone, so this may be a sequencing read error. The chain recombines TRBV7-2 with TRBJ2-1; perhaps D is TRBD1 or TRBD2 (5 bases each). The germline V gene has CDR1 SGHTA and CDR2 FQGNSA. CDR3 size: 14 residues. CDR3 residues: CASSGGSSYNGQFF. In DNA form, the CDR3 reads TGTGCCAGCAGCGGGGGTAGTTCCTACAATGGGCAGTTCTTC.

This clonotype was detected many times. The CDR3 DNA reads TGCAGTGCTAGACCCATCCAGGGTAGTGTAAACATTCAGTACTTC. It translates to CSARPIQGSVNIQYF. J is TRBJ2-4 and V is TRBV20-1, with a possible D match to TRBD1 (5 bases). CDR3 length: 15 amino acids. Trimming pared 2 bases from V and 6 bases from J, leaving 17 bases between. Germline CDR1 reads DFQATT; CDR2 reads SNEGSKA (reference sequence).

This clonotype showed up many times. This sequence joins TRBV29-1 and TRBJ2-7; TRBD2 matches 11 bases. Germline trimming cut 0 bases from V and 5 bases from J; bases unmatched to any gene: 3. This CDR3 contains 14 residues. Germline loops: CDR1 SQVTM, CDR2 ANQGSEA. The CDR3 here is CSVEELAGVHEQYF. CDR3 DNA: TGCAGCGTTGAAGAACTAGCGGGGGTCCACGAGCAGTACTTC.

This clonotype was recorded many times. The gene calls are TRBV9 and TRBJ2-3; D not certain. Germline-derived CDR1 and CDR2 are SGDLS and YYNGEE. The germline V and J ends were trimmed by 3 bases and 2 bases, with 19 bases remaining between them. CDR3 length equals 17 residues. The CDR3 bases are TGTGCCAGCAGCGAAAGAATGACACCCTACAACACAGATACGCAGTATTTT. Its translation: CASSERMTPYNTDTQYF.

A few counts support this clonotype. The rearrangement uses TRBV28 and TRBJ1-5; D is ambiguous. CDR1 and CDR2 (germline): MDHEN, SYDVKM. Trimming left V 5 bases short and J 9 bases short, with 23 bases between. The CDR3 totals 16 residues. CDR3 coding DNA: TGTGCCAGCAGTCCCCGGACGCCTCTACCTGTTTTGCCCCAGCATTTT. Amino acid sequence: CASSPRTPLPVLPQHF. The full variable domain, its missing parts supplied by reference TRBV28 and TRBJ1-5, is DVKVTQSSRYLVKRTGEKVFLECVQDMDHENMFWYRQDPGLGLRLIYFSYDVKMKEKGDIPEGYSVSREKKERFSLILESASTNQTSMYLCASSPRTPLPVLPQHFGDGTRLSIL.

This clonotype was detected many times. One junction end disagrees with the germline gene, perhaps due to a read error. The rearrangement uses TRBV7-3 and TRBJ2-3; tentatively, D is TRBD2 (6 bases). Germline CDR1 and CDR2: SGHTA and FQGTGA. The CDR3 is 15 residues long. The CDR3 loop is CASSLTGTSTDTQYF. The DNA for the CDR3 is TGTGCCAGCAGCCTAACGGGGACTAGCACAGATACGCAGTATTTT.

A remark on this clonotype: A much bigger clone sits one base away, suggesting this may be a read error. The chain carries TRBV13 and TRBJ1-1; tentative D call: TRBD1 (6 bases). The CDR3 is made up of 14 amino acids. In germline, CDR1 is PRHDT, CDR2 FYEKMQ (reference sequence). DNA of the CDR3: TGTGCCAGCATCAACCAGGGGATGAACACTGAAGCTTCCTTT. Translating it yields CASINQGMNTEASF.

This clonotype was picked up many times. V and J are TRBV5-6 and TRBJ2-1, with 15 bases aligning to TRBD2. Germline V gene data show CDR1 as SGHDT and CDR2 as YYEEEE. The CDR3 runs to 19 residues. J gave up 1 base and V 4 bases, and 9 bases lay outside the gene matches. The CDR3 reads CASSVGLAGGPVSYNEQFF. CDR3 bases: TGTGCCAGCAGCGTAGGACTAGCGGGAGGGCCGGTGTCCTACAATGAGCAGTTCTTC.

The chain is built from TRBV6-2 or TRBV6-3 and TRBJ2-3, with D perhaps matching TRBD2 (6 bases). Germline V lookup: CDR1 MNHEY, CDR2 SVGEGT. The CDR3 spans 16 residues. V lost 6 bases and J lost 2, with 18 bases in between. CDR3 bases: TGTGCCAGCAGAATAGCGCGGGAAACCTTCACAGATACGCAGTATTTT. The encoded protein is CASRIARETFTDTQYF.

There are many counts of this clonotype. V gene TRBV28 combines with J gene TRBJ1-4; a possible D gene is TRBD1 (6 bases). Looked up from germline, CDR1 is MDHEN and CDR2 is SYDVKM. V gave up 3 bases and J gave up 0 bases, with 14 bases separating them. This CDR3 contains 17 residues. CDR3 sequence (DNA): TGTGCCAGCAGTTTCCAGACAGGCCTTGCAACTAATGAAAAACTGTTTTTT. Amino acids: CASSFQTGLATNEKLFF. Using reference TRBV28 and TRBJ1-4 for the parts outside the CDR3, the full variable domain is DVKVTQSSRYLVKRTGEKVFLECVQDMDHENMFWYRQDPGLGLRLIYFSYDVKMKEKGDIPEGYSVSREKKERFSLILESASTNQTSMYLCASSFQTGLATNEKLFFGSGTQLSVL.

This clonotype was seen once. A much larger clone lies one base from this, so it may be a read error. As DNA, the CDR3 is TGTGCCGGCAGTTTTAGCTCGAACACTGAAGCTTTCTTT. This sequence encodes CAGSFSSNTEAFF. The V gene is TRBV6-5, the J gene TRBJ1-1; D remains ambiguous. Per germline, CDR1 MNHEY and CDR2 SVGAGI. The CDR3 length is 13 residues.

This clonotype was counted at least ten times. V is TRBV27 and J is TRBJ1-5, with 8 bases identical to TRBD1. Unmatched junction bases numbered 5, after V lost 5 bases and J lost 5 bases. Germline CDR1 reads MNHEY; CDR2 reads SMNVEV (reference sequence). This CDR3 comprises 14 residues. The CDR3, as DNA: TGTGCCAGCAGTCTACAGGGGGATCATCAGCCCCAGCATTTT. This codes for CASSLQGDHQPQHF.

This clonotype was counted a few times. The chain recombines TRBV5-6 with TRBJ2-5; D is unresolved. CDR1 and CDR2 (germline): SGHDT, YYEEEE. The CDR3 runs 15 residues. Trimming removed 0 bases from V and 1 base from J, with 10 bases in between. The CDR3 reads CASSLEQKIQETQYF. For the CDR3, the DNA is TGTGCCAGCAGCTTGGAGCAGAAGATCCAAGAGACCCAGTACTTC.

Points on this clonotype: The junction differs from germline at one of its ends, possibly a read error. This chain joins TRBV28 and TRBJ1-1, with D perhaps matching TRBD1 (5 bases). Germline CDR1 reads MDHEN; CDR2 reads SYDVKM. This CDR3 has 13 amino acids. The CDR3 DNA is TGTGCCAACAGTGATACAGGGAACACTGAAGCTTTCTTT. This sequence encodes CANSDTGNTEAFF.

The V gene is TRBV6-6, the J gene TRBJ2-1, with a possible D match to TRBD1 (5 bases). The CDR3 consists of 16 residues. V was clipped by 0 bases and J by 3 bases, with 12 bases between them. Germline V CDR1 and CDR2: MNHNY, SVGAGI (reference sequence). The CDR3 coding sequence is TGTGCCAGCAGTTACTCTCCAGGGTATGACTACAATGAGCAGTTCTTC. Amino acids: CASSYSPGYDYNEQFF.

Turning to this clonotype: With a much larger clone just one base away, this may be a read error. V gene TRBV6-2 or TRBV6-3 combines with J gene TRBJ1-1; D possibly corresponds to TRBD1 (6 bases). The CDR3 has 12 amino acids. CDR1 is MNHEY, CDR2 SVGEGT, per germline. The ends were cut back, 8 bases at V and 1 base at J, with 8 bases in the middle. The CDR3 nucleotides read TGTGCCAGCGGGGGCACGAACACTGAAGCTTTCTTT. Protein product: CASGGTNTEAFF.

The chain uses TRBV19 and TRBJ2-7; tentatively, D is TRBD2 (5 bases). The length of the CDR3 is 13 residues. V was pared by 5 bases and J by 7 bases, with 15 bases between. From germline, CDR1 is LNHDA and CDR2 SQIVND (reference sequence). DNA for the CDR3: TGTGCCAGTAGTGGCCCTGGGGAGTTGGAGCAGTACTTC. As protein: CASSGPGELEQYF.

A word on this clonotype: This may arise from a read error, as a much more abundant clone is one base away. V usage is TRBV4-3 and J usage is TRBJ2-3, with D unclear. Germline V gene lookup returns CDR1 LGHNA and CDR2 YSLEER. This CDR3 comprises 15 residues. The CDR3 reads CARSPVTSSTDTQYF. In DNA form, the CDR3 reads TGCGCCCGCAGCCCCGTCACCTCTAGCACAGATACGCAGTATTTT.

As concerns this clonotype: A much more abundant neighbour one base away suggests this may be a read error. V usage is TRBV14 and J usage is TRBJ2-3; 9 bases agree with TRBD2. CDR1 is SGHDN, CDR2 FVKESK, per germline. The CDR3 totals 15 residues. CDR3 amino acids: CASNQVAGATDTQYF. Written as DNA, the CDR3 is TGTGCCAGCAACCAAGTAGCGGGAGCCACAGATACGCAGTATTTT.

The rearrangement uses TRBV18 and TRBJ2-1; D not resolved. This CDR3 has 13 amino acids. The V gene lost 0 bases and the J gene lost 8 bases, with 8 bases spanning the gap. Germline-derived CDR1 and CDR2 are KGHSH and LQKENI. The CDR3 bases are TGTGCCAGCTCACCACCCGAAGTGGATGAGCAGTTCTTC. This sequence encodes CASSPPEVDEQFF.

There are a few counts of this clonotype. This chain links TRBV7-6 with TRBJ2-1; D unclear. V was shortened by 1 base and J by 0 bases, with 10 bases between the two germline ends. This CDR3 region has 16 residues. The germline CDR1 and CDR2 sequences are SGHVS and FNYEAQ. CDR3 residues: CASSLVGRSSYNEQFF. Here the CDR3 DNA reads TGTGCCAGCAGCTTAGTTGGCAGGAGCTCCTACAATGAGCAGTTCTTC.

Concerning this clonotype itself: This may be a read error, as it is one base from a much larger clone. The CDR3 DNA is TGTGCCAGCAGCGCTGGACATCTCAACCCCCAAAACACTGAAGCTTTCTTT. It specifies CASSAGHLNPQNTEAFF. V and J are TRBV9 and TRBJ1-1; D possibly corresponds to TRBD1 (5 bases). The germline gives CDR1 SGDLS, CDR2 YYNGEE. Trimming shortened V by 3 bases and J by 2 bases, and 20 bases separated the two germline ends. The CDR3 consists of 17 residues.

This clonotype was detected only a few times. This sequence joins TRBV9 and TRBJ1-2, with 9 bases fitting TRBD1. J was trimmed by 1 base and V by 4 bases; bases with no gene match: 17. CDR1 is SGDLS, CDR2 YYNGEE, per germline. The CDR3 sequence is 19 residues long. CDR3 DNA: TGTGCCAGCAGCCCCACGGACAGGGGTTTGGGCCGAATTAACTATGGCTACACCTTC. Translating gives CASSPTDRGLGRINYGYTF.

The V gene is TRBV30, the J gene TRBJ1-2; D unresolved. From germline, CDR1 is GTSNPN and CDR2 SVGIG (reference sequence). Trimming took off 0 bases at V and 6 bases at J, with 5 bases between the two ends. The CDR3 totals 11 residues. The CDR3 coding sequence is TGTGCCTGGAGTGTACCCCATGGCTACACCTTC. Translated, it gives CAWSVPHGYTF. The whole variable domain, filled in from reference TRBV30 and TRBJ1-2, reads SQTIHQWPATLVQPVGSPLSLECTVEGTSNPNLYWYRQAAGRGLQLLFYSVGIGQISSEVPQNLSASRPQDRQFILSSKKLLLSDSGFYLCAWSVPHGYTFGSGTRLTVV.

This clonotype occurred a few times. CDR3 coding DNA: TGCAGTGCTCCGACGGGGGGTAGTCACGAGCAGTACTTC. Encoded protein: CSAPTGGSHEQYF. The chain uses TRBV20-1 and TRBJ2-7, with TRBD2 identical over 7 bases. Trimming removed 5 bases from V and 5 bases from J; junction bases left unmatched: 9. The CDR3 runs to 13 residues. The germline gives CDR1 DFQATT, CDR2 SNEGSKA (reference sequence).

The table lists this clonotype with a few counts. The J gene is TRBJ2-2, the V gene TRBV6-1; possible D gene TRBD2, 5 bases. CDR1 and CDR2 from the germline V gene are MNHNS and SASEGT. V lost 7 bases and J lost 5, with 8 bases in between. The CDR3 length is 12 residues. As DNA, the CDR3 is TGTGCCAGCAAGAGGGATACCGGGGAGCTGTTTTTT. It is translated as CASKRDTGELFF.

For this clonotype: With a much larger clone just one base away, this may be a read error. The rearrangement links TRBV19 to TRBJ1-1; possibly TRBD1 for D (5 bases). Germline CDR1 LNHDA, CDR2 SQIVND (reference sequence). The CDR3 is 14 amino acids. CDR3 sequence reads: CASSIGGMNTGAFF. CDR3 in DNA: TGTGCCAGTAGTATAGGGGGGATGAACACTGGAGCTTTCTTT.